This T cell receptor beta chain was profiled in a study of graft-versus-host responses after intestinal transplantation. Study in general: Recipients got multivisceral, liver-intestinal, or isolated intestinal transplants.

Study-level points and caveats: GvH clones turned up in recipient marrow; some had shown up first in ileum or blood. High graft-versus-host to host-versus-graft T cell clonal ratios marked allografts of patients with graft-donor macrochimerism.

After removal of 3 bases from V and 6 bases from J, the junction contained 4 bases not matched to a gene. The CDR3 is made up of 13 amino acids. Germline V lookup: CDR1 MGHRA, CDR2 YSYEKL. This table comes from immunoSEQ multiplex PCR, and its TCRdb copy is limited to in-frame clones, with some not included. This sample has about 85,000 clones, with under 95% found just once. In regard to this clone: Its antigen is unidentified.

J is TRBJ1-2 and V is TRBV4-1; 7 bases fit TRBD1. Source: unstimulated CD8+ T cells sorted from spleen or lymph node cells, taken before transplant. This TCR was sampled from a human donor who was the organ donor for an intestinal transplant. The CDR3 DNA is TGCGCCAGCAGCCACGTAGGGACAGATGGCTACACCTTC. As protein: CASSHVGTDGYTF.